These T cell receptor beta chains were read from a single sample in a study of blood T cells in healthy people across ages. Via MiXCR, TCRdb re-called the 5' RACE reads, giving one row per CDR3 protein. The sample contains hundreds of thousands of distinct CDR3 sequences, about 29% of which appear only once. These data were likewise used in another study, on T cells of mothers and their children.

Sequencing was carried out using blood. These receptors came from a boy aged 2 to 10 in good health. CDR3s include the opening cysteine and the closing phenylalanine or tryptophan. Fields, in order: D gene, J gene, clone size, V gene, CDR3 protein, CDR3 DNA. The D gene is left open where the match is weak. Rows may omit the clone size; those that give it use once, few, many or a size class.

d_call: -; j_call: TRBJ2-3; clone_size: few; v_call: TRBV12-5; cdr3_aa: CASGLVLSSTQYF; cdr3_nt: TGTGCTAGTGGTTTGGTACTTAGCAGTACGCAGTATTTT
d_call: -; j_call: TRBJ2-7; clone_size: few; v_call: TRBV24-1; cdr3_aa: CATSGGTFYEQYF; cdr3_nt: TGTGCCACCAGTGGGGGGACCTTCTACGAGCAGTACTTC
d_call: -; j_call: TRBJ2-7; clone_size: few; v_call: TRBV7-2; cdr3_aa: CASRQQGIYEQYF; cdr3_nt: TGTGCCAGCAGACAACAGGGTATCTACGAGCAGTACTTC
d_call: -; j_call: TRBJ2-7; clone_size: -; v_call: TRBV7-2; cdr3_aa: CASSLAPGYEQYF; cdr3_nt: TGTGCCAGCAGCTTAGCGCCGGGTTACGAGCAGTACTTC
d_call: -; j_call: TRBJ2-7; clone_size: -; v_call: TRBV15; cdr3_aa: CATSSARGYLSSYEQYF; cdr3_nt: TGTGCCACCAGCTCAGCCCGGGGCTATTTAAGCTCCTACGAGCAGTACTTC
d_call: TRBD2; j_call: TRBJ2-5; clone_size: few; v_call: TRBV3-1; cdr3_aa: CASSQDWAGRGMETQYF; cdr3_nt: TGTGCCAGCAGCCAAGATTGGGCGGGGAGGGGCATGGAGACCCAGTACTTC
d_call: TRBD2; j_call: TRBJ2-3; clone_size: -; v_call: TRBV7-8; cdr3_aa: CASSGRTSGGLDYTQYF; cdr3_nt: TGTGCCAGCAGCGGAAGGACTAGCGGGGGGTTAGACTATACGCAGTATTTT
d_call: -; j_call: TRBJ1-5; clone_size: -; v_call: TRBV2; cdr3_aa: CASDDDGQPQHF; cdr3_nt: TGTGCCAGCGACGACGACGGGCAGCCCCAGCATTTT
d_call: -; j_call: TRBJ2-7; clone_size: few; v_call: TRBV10-1; cdr3_aa: CASSPRALTFGEQYF; cdr3_nt: TGCGCCAGCAGTCCAAGGGCCCTTACCTTCGGCGAGCAGTACTTC
d_call: -; j_call: TRBJ1-6; clone_size: -; v_call: TRBV7-9; cdr3_aa: CASSLDPSMNSPLHF; cdr3_nt: TGTGCCAGCAGCTTAGATCCGTCTATGAATTCACCCCTCCACTTT
d_call: TRBD2; j_call: TRBJ2-5; clone_size: -; v_call: TRBV28; cdr3_aa: CASKGPSGVTQETQYF; cdr3_nt: TGTGCCAGCAAAGGGCCTAGCGGAGTGACCCAAGAGACCCAGTACTTC
d_call: -; j_call: TRBJ1-6; clone_size: -; v_call: TRBV2; cdr3_aa: CASVENNSPLHF; cdr3_nt: TGTGCCAGCGTCGAGAATAATTCACCCCTCCACTTT
d_call: TRBD2; j_call: TRBJ2-7; clone_size: -; v_call: TRBV6-1; cdr3_aa: CASSNILAGGSYEQYF; cdr3_nt: TGTGCCAGCAGCAACATACTAGCGGGAGGGTCCTACGAGCAGTACTTC
d_call: TRBD2; j_call: TRBJ2-7; clone_size: -; v_call: TRBV11-2; cdr3_aa: CASSLKYRLATIYEQYF; cdr3_nt: TGTGCCAGCAGCTTAAAGTACAGACTAGCGACAATCTACGAGCAGTACTTC
d_call: -; j_call: TRBJ1-1; clone_size: -; v_call: TRBV12-3/TRBV12-4; cdr3_aa: CASSLRPIEAFF; cdr3_nt: TGTGCCAGCAGCCTTAGGCCCATTGAAGCTTTCTTT
d_call: -; j_call: TRBJ2-7; clone_size: few; v_call: TRBV21-1; cdr3_aa: CASSLRGASWGQYF; cdr3_nt: TGTGCCAGCAGCTTAAGGGGGGCCAGCTGGGGGCAGTACTTC
d_call: -; j_call: TRBJ1-1; clone_size: -; v_call: TRBV6-1; cdr3_aa: CASRNIPGKHTEAFF; cdr3_nt: TGTGCCAGCAGGAATATCCCCGGGAAGCACACTGAAGCTTTCTTT
d_call: TRBD1; j_call: TRBJ1-1; clone_size: few; v_call: TRBV7-9; cdr3_aa: CASSFPGQGRSEAFF; cdr3_nt: TGTGCCAGCAGCTTCCCCGGACAGGGGAGGTCTGAAGCTTTCTTT
d_call: TRBD2; j_call: TRBJ2-5; clone_size: few; v_call: TRBV14; cdr3_aa: CASSQLAGRQETQYF; cdr3_nt: TGTGCCAGCAGCCAATTAGCGGGAAGGCAAGAGACCCAGTACTTC
d_call: TRBD1; j_call: TRBJ1-2; clone_size: few; v_call: TRBV7-9; cdr3_aa: CASDPGQGLHGYTF; cdr3_nt: TGTGCCAGCGACCCGGGACAGGGACTGCATGGCTACACCTTC
d_call: TRBD1; j_call: TRBJ2-1; clone_size: -; v_call: TRBV7-9; cdr3_aa: CASSYTRQGYNEQFF; cdr3_nt: TGTGCCAGCAGCTACACTCGACAGGGCTACAATGAGCAGTTCTTC
d_call: TRBD1; j_call: TRBJ1-4; clone_size: few; v_call: TRBV20-1; cdr3_aa: CSAVVGQGNEKLFF; cdr3_nt: TGCAGTGCAGTGGTGGGACAGGGTAATGAAAAACTGTTTTTT
d_call: TRBD2; j_call: TRBJ2-1; clone_size: -; v_call: TRBV7-9; cdr3_aa: CASSFILASNNEQFF; cdr3_nt: TGTGCCAGCAGCTTTATACTAGCGAGTAACAATGAGCAGTTCTTC
d_call: TRBD1; j_call: TRBJ1-1; clone_size: few; v_call: TRBV20-1; cdr3_aa: CSARGQGETEAFF; cdr3_nt: TGCAGTGCTAGAGGACAGGGAGAAACTGAAGCTTTCTTT
d_call: -; j_call: TRBJ2-1; clone_size: -; v_call: TRBV20-1; cdr3_aa: CSVSGRAREQFF; cdr3_nt: TGCAGTGTCAGCGGCAGGGCGAGGGAGCAGTTCTTC
d_call: -; j_call: TRBJ2-5; clone_size: few; v_call: TRBV7-9; cdr3_aa: CASSSRASRETQYF; cdr3_nt: TGTGCCAGCAGCTCTAGGGCCTCCCGGGAAACCCAGTACTTC
d_call: -; j_call: TRBJ2-6; clone_size: -; v_call: TRBV15; cdr3_aa: CATSQSGGRLSGANVLTF; cdr3_nt: TGTGCCACCAGTCAAAGTGGGGGAAGGCTCTCTGGGGCCAACGTCCTGACTTTC
d_call: -; j_call: TRBJ2-4; clone_size: -; v_call: TRBV7-2; cdr3_aa: CASSFAFENIQYF; cdr3_nt: TGTGCCAGCAGCTTTGCTTTTGAAAACATTCAGTACTTC
d_call: -; j_call: TRBJ1-1; clone_size: -; v_call: TRBV3-1; cdr3_aa: CASSQPRGEAFF; cdr3_nt: TGTGCCAGCAGCCAACCCCGGGGGGAAGCTTTCTTT
d_call: TRBD1; j_call: TRBJ2-2; clone_size: few; v_call: TRBV5-5; cdr3_aa: CASSLRRQGTGELFF; cdr3_nt: TGTGCCAGCAGCCTAAGGAGACAGGGGACCGGGGAGCTGTTTTTT
d_call: TRBD1; j_call: TRBJ2-2; clone_size: few; v_call: TRBV6-5; cdr3_aa: CASSYSRGRELFF; cdr3_nt: TGTGCCAGCAGTTACTCGAGGGGGCGGGAGCTGTTTTTT
d_call: -; j_call: TRBJ2-5; clone_size: few; v_call: TRBV5-6; cdr3_aa: CASSFIPGKIDEETQYF; cdr3_nt: TGTGCCAGCAGCTTTATACCAGGGAAAATCGACGAGGAGACCCAGTACTTC
d_call: TRBD1; j_call: TRBJ2-7; clone_size: -; v_call: TRBV7-8; cdr3_aa: CASSPQQGGEQYF; cdr3_nt: TGTGCCAGCAGCCCGCAACAGGGGGGCGAGCAGTACTTC
d_call: -; j_call: TRBJ2-7; clone_size: many; v_call: TRBV10-2; cdr3_aa: CASSDSVLSYEQYF; cdr3_nt: TGCGCCAGCAGTGACAGCGTCCTCTCCTACGAGCAGTACTTC
d_call: -; j_call: TRBJ2-5; clone_size: few; v_call: TRBV5-1; cdr3_aa: CASSDRTAQETQYF; cdr3_nt: TGCGCCAGCAGTGATAGGACAGCGCAAGAGACCCAGTACTTC
d_call: -; j_call: TRBJ2-7; clone_size: -; v_call: TRBV12-3/TRBV12-4; cdr3_aa: CASRGRPQIYEQYF; cdr3_nt: TGTGCCAGCAGAGGACGTCCCCAAATCTACGAGCAGTACTTC
d_call: -; j_call: TRBJ1-2; clone_size: -; v_call: TRBV29-1; cdr3_aa: CSVEGGGHYGYTF; cdr3_nt: TGCAGCGTTGAAGGAGGGGGGCACTATGGCTACACCTTC
d_call: -; j_call: TRBJ2-1; clone_size: -; v_call: TRBV10-2; cdr3_aa: CASGVGEQFF; cdr3_nt: TGCGCCAGTGGCGTGGGGGAGCAGTTCTTC
d_call: -; j_call: TRBJ2-7; clone_size: few; v_call: TRBV18; cdr3_aa: CASSPISQGTYEQYF; cdr3_nt: TGTGCCAGCTCACCAATCTCCCAGGGGACCTACGAGCAGTACTTC